This TCR beta chain comes out of a study of T cell responses to AZD1222 COVID-19 vaccine. Clones were sequenced by immunoSEQ multiplex PCR, and TCRdb holds only the in-frame ones, with some missing. The sample has 150,000 to 200,000 clones; around 90% are singletons. Second-dose recipients at about 4 or about 12 weeks were treated as one pooled group. This CDR3 comprises 13 residues. V dropped 2 bases and J dropped 0 bases, with 5 bases sitting between them. Germline-derived CDR1 and CDR2 are MNHEY and SMNVEV (reference sequence). Remarks on this clone: No antigen is known for it.

Study-wide results and limits: Seropositive status at baseline applied to only a handful of AZD1222 recipients. Regions left unmutated in variants are reportedly the target of nearly half of spike-specific TCRs. Spike-specific TCR repertoires showed rising breadth and depth after two AZD1222 doses.

The V call is TRBV27, the J call TRBJ2-7; D is undetermined. The source material was peripheral blood, sampled 28 days after the second AZD1222 dose. This TCR was recovered from an adult who received the AZD1222 COVID-19 vaccine. CDR3 amino acids: CASSLGHSYEQYF. As DNA, the CDR3 is TGTGCCAGCAGTTTAGGCCACTCCTACGAGCAGTACTTC.